What follows are 12 T cell receptor beta chains derived from one specimen sequenced in a study of regulatory T cells in long-lasting Graves disease. Time point defined: newly diagnosed GD, antithyroid drugs for less than 3 months. PBMC RNA was the source of the TCR library. Both iRepertoire HTBI primers and Arm-PCR of CDR3 regions were used to build the TCR beta libraries. Each CDR3 protein is one row after TCRdb ran MiXCR on the multiplex PCR reads. The sample contains about 430,000 distinct CDR3 sequences, 15% of which appear only once. These data were likewise used in another study, on T cells in Graves' hyperthyroidism and ophthalmopathy.

Sequencing used peripheral blood mononuclear cells (PBMCs), obtained at new diagnosis, from a patient treated with antithyroid drugs. These receptors came from a middle-aged woman with Graves disease.

This clonotype was counted only a few times. This chain uses TRBV7-6 with TRBJ2-5, with D possibly being TRBD2 (6 bases). Trimming left V 2 bases short and J 5 bases short, with 30 bases between. This CDR3 region has 20 residues. The germline V gene has CDR1 SGHVS and CDR2 FNYEAQ. The CDR3 here is CASSLKELSAGSGWRETQYF. The CDR3 region has the DNA TGTGCCAGCAGCTTAAAGGAACTATCCGCTGGTAGCGGATGGAGGGAGACCCAGTACTTC.

This clonotype showed up just a few times. The V and J genes are TRBV6-1 and TRBJ2-3; D not resolved. Germline V gene sequence: CDR1 MNHNS, CDR2 SASEGT. This CDR3 comprises 12 residues. V was trimmed by 7 bases and J by 0 bases, leaving 5 bases between them. In nucleotides, the CDR3 is TGTGCCAGCACTCACAGCACAGATACGCAGTATTTT. Residues: CASTHSTDTQYF.

This clonotype was detected ten times or more. The chain couples TRBV25-1 to TRBJ1-6, with 7 positions matching TRBD1. The CDR3 is 14 amino acids. Trimming cost V 3 bases and J 10 bases; bases outside gene matches: 6. CDR1 and CDR2 (germline): MGHDK, SYGVNS. As DNA, the CDR3 is TGTGCCAGCAGTGACCCTGACAGGGAATCACCCCTCCACTTT. Encoded protein: CASSDPDRESPLHF.

This clonotype was seen many times. V usage is TRBV6-5 and J usage is TRBJ2-7; no definite D call. The V gene's germline CDR1 is MNHEY and CDR2 SVGAGI. This CDR3 has 11 amino acids. The ends were cut back, 3 bases at V and 6 bases at J, with 6 bases in the middle. CDR3 sequence: CASSYKVEQYF. In DNA, the CDR3 is TGTGCCAGCAGTTATAAGGTCGAGCAGTACTTC.

Many counts were recorded for this clonotype. The chain employs TRBV7-2 and TRBJ1-1; 8 bases map to TRBD1. The J segment lost 1 base and the V segment lost 3 bases, leaving 4 bases of the junction unmatched. CDR1 SGHTA and CDR2 FQGNSA come from the germline V gene. The CDR3 length is 15 residues. The CDR3 sequence: CASSFRQGRNTEAFF. The DNA of the CDR3 is TGTGCCAGCAGCTTTCGACAGGGGCGGAACACTGAAGCTTTCTTT.

This clonotype was seen only a few times. The rearrangement joins TRBV19 to TRBJ2-3; D is unclear. V was trimmed by 7 bases and J by 0 bases, leaving 23 bases between them. Germline values: CDR1 LNHDA, CDR2 SQIVND (reference sequence). This CDR3 is 18 amino acids long. CDR3 nucleotide sequence: TGTGCCAGTACCCCGCCCAGGTTTGCGGATACTAGCACAGATACGCAGTATTTT. Translating gives CASTPPRFADTSTDTQYF.

This clonotype was observed a handful of times. The rearrangement joins TRBV10-3 to TRBJ1-6; unclear D gene. Germline CDR1 is ENHRY and CDR2 is SYGVKD. The CDR3 totals 14 residues. The V end lost 7 bases, the J end lost 7 bases, and 14 bases lay between the germline ends. CDR3 amino acids: CAITNRKGNSPLHF. In nucleotides, the CDR3 is TGTGCCATCACGAACAGAAAAGGAAATTCACCCCTCCACTTT.

The rearrangement links TRBV28 to TRBJ2-2; D gene ambiguous. The CDR3 is 12 amino acids. In germline, CDR1 is MDHEN, CDR2 SYDVKM. The V end was cut by 10 bases, the J end by 0 bases, with 6 bases between. In DNA form, the CDR3 reads TGTGCCAACCAGGCGAACACCGGGGAGCTGTTTTTT. Amino acid sequence: CANQANTGELFF.

This clonotype came up many times. This rearrangement joins TRBV28 to TRBJ2-3; D unclear. V was trimmed by 8 bases and J by 3 bases, leaving 3 bases between them. Germline loops: CDR1 MDHEN, CDR2 SYDVKM. This CDR3 has 10 amino acids. CDR3 in amino acids: CASGTDTQYF. DNA for the CDR3: TGTGCCAGCGGAACAGATACGCAGTATTTT.

Here the CDR3 reads CSAPVSGSAYEQYF. The CDR3 DNA is TGCAGTGCTCCCGTTAGCGGGAGCGCCTACGAGCAGTACTTC. The gene calls are TRBV20-1 and TRBJ2-7; TRBD2 agrees at 9 bases. There are 14 residues in the CDR3. Germline lookup yields CDR1 DFQATT and CDR2 SNEGSKA (reference sequence). Germline trimming cut 5 bases from V and 2 bases from J; bases unmatched to any gene: 7.

This clonotype was counted ten times or more. The rearrangement joins TRBV10-1 to TRBJ1-2; maybe TRBD1 (6 bases). V was trimmed by 2 bases and J by 4 bases, leaving 20 bases between them. CDR1 WNHNN and CDR2 SYGVQD come from the germline V gene (reference sequence). The CDR3 has 17 amino acids. As DNA, the CDR3 is TGCGCCAGCAGTGAGAGGGGAACCGGGACACGGATCTATGGCTACACCTTC. Its translation is CASSERGTGTRIYGYTF.

This clonotype was recorded many times. The chain couples TRBV12-5 to TRBJ2-1; D is ambiguous. Per germline, CDR1 LGHNT and CDR2 FRNRAP. This CDR3 region has 15 residues. V lost 5 bases and J 4 bases, leaving 15 bases between the germline ends. As DNA, the CDR3 is TGTGCTAGTGGTATCCAACGGGCAAAATACAATGAGCAGTTCTTC. Its translation is CASGIQRAKYNEQFF.